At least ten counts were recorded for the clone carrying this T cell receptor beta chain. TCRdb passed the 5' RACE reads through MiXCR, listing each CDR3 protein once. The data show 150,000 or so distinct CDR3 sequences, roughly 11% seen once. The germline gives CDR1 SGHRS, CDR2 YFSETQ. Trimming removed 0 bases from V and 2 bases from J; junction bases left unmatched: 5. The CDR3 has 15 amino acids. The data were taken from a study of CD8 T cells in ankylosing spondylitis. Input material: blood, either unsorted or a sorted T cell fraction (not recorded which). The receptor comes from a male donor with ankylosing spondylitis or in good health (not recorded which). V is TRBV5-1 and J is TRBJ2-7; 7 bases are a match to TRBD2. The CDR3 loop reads CASSLDGGTTYEQYF. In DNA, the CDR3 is TGCGCCAGCAGCTTGGACGGGGGGACCACCTACGAGCAGTACTTC.